Shown below are 28 T cell receptor beta chains from a single sample sequenced in a study of PD-L1 blockade in urothelial cancer. The method was immunoSEQ multiplex PCR; TCRdb's version includes in-frame clones alone and lacks a portion of them. The data show tens of thousands of clones, with roughly 85% seen just once and about 8% held by the top ten. This material consisted of PBMCs, taken around atezolizumab (anti-PD-L1) treatment. All receptors come from a man between 60 and 75 years old with urothelial cancer.

The V and J genes are TRBV28 and TRBJ2-7; TRBD2 might be the D (6 bases). CDR1 and CDR2 from the germline V gene are MDHEN and SYDVKM. The CDR3 is 18 amino acids. V dropped 8 bases and J dropped 0 bases, with 26 bases sitting between them. CDR3 amino acids: CASAGPEKIPILSYEQYF. CDR3 coding DNA: TGTGCCAGCGCGGGGCCAGAGAAAATACCAATCCTCTCCTACGAGCAGTACTTC.

The rearrangement joins TRBV29-1 to TRBJ1-1, with 8 bases that match TRBD1. CDR1 is SQVTM, CDR2 ANQGSEA, per germline. After removal of 5 bases from V and 1 base from J, the junction contained 3 bases not matched to a gene. CDR3 size: 13 residues. For the CDR3, the DNA is TGCAGCGTTAAAGGACAGGGGAACACTGAAGCTTTCTTT. Its protein product is CSVKGQGNTEAFF.

This clone was seen more than once but under ten times. The chain couples TRBV7-2 to TRBJ2-2, with 8 positions matching TRBD2. Germline CDR1 SGHTA, CDR2 FQGNSA. V shed 6 bases and J 4 bases; nucleotides not matched to a gene: 7. CDR3 length equals 15 residues. CDR3 sequence: CASRLGGEGTGELFF. For the CDR3, the DNA is TGTGCCAGCAGACTCGGGGGGGAAGGCACCGGGGAGCTGTTTTTT.

The chain carries TRBV6-5 and TRBJ2-4, with 8 bases aligning to TRBD1. This CDR3 spans 14 amino acids. J was trimmed by 3 bases and V by 6 bases; bases with no gene match: 4. In germline, CDR1 is MNHEY, CDR2 SVGAGI. This CDR3 is CASRPDRGKNIQYF. The CDR3 DNA is TGTGCCAGCAGACCAGACAGGGGCAAAAACATTCAGTACTTC.

The rearrangement links TRBV5-1 to TRBJ1-1, with D tentatively TRBD1 (6 bases). V lost 3 bases and J lost 0, with 9 bases in between. CDR1 and CDR2 (germline): SGHRS, YFSETQ. The CDR3 sequence is 14 residues long. This CDR3 reads CASSSTGMNTEAFF. As DNA, the CDR3 is TGCGCCAGCAGCTCCACAGGGATGAACACTGAAGCTTTCTTT.

In this sample, this clone turned up once. The chain carries TRBV25-1 and TRBJ2-3, with TRBD1 matching 8 bases. The germline gives CDR1 MGHDK, CDR2 SYGVNS. This CDR3 is built from 15 residues. The V gene end was trimmed by 5 bases and the J gene end by 3 bases; junction bases not matched to a gene: 7. Here the CDR3 DNA reads TGTGCCAGCAGTAATCTCGACAGGGGAACAGATACGCAGTATTTT. It is translated as CASSNLDRGTDTQYF.

The genes are TRBV6-5 and TRBJ2-7, with 8 nucleotides matching TRBD1. The junction had 3 bases not matched to a gene; V was cut back by 5 bases and J by 6 bases. There are 12 residues in the CDR3. Germline-derived CDR1 and CDR2 are MNHEY and SVGAGI. CDR3 nucleotides: TGTGCCAGCAGTCGACAGGGGCCCGAGCAGTACTTC. This codes for CASSRQGPEQYF.

CDR3 sequence: CASREDRGRNTIYF. In DNA form, the CDR3 reads TGTGCCAGCAGGGAAGACAGGGGGAGAAACACCATATATTTT. The chain employs TRBV28 and TRBJ1-3; 9 nucleotides line up with TRBD1. The CDR3 length is 14 residues. V shed 6 bases and J 5 bases; nucleotides not matched to a gene: 5. In germline, CDR1 is MDHEN, CDR2 SYDVKM.

The CDR3 sequence is CASRRSGGQSNEQFF. CDR3 DNA sequence: TGTGCCAGCAGACGAAGCGGGGGCCAAAGCAATGAGCAGTTCTTC. This rearrangement joins TRBV5-4 to TRBJ2-1, with TRBD2 matching 8 bases. The CDR3 spans 15 residues. The trim removed 5 bases at V and 6 bases at J, leaving 10 bases unmatched. The germline V gene encodes CDR1 SGHNT and CDR2 YYREEE (reference sequence). Full variable domain (outside the CDR3, taken from reference TRBV5-4 and TRBJ2-1): ETGVTQSPTHLIKTRGQQVTLRCSSQSGHNTVSWYQQALGQGPQFIFQYYREEENGRGNFPPRFSGLQFPNYSSELNVNALELDDSALYLCASRRSGGQSNEQFFGPGTRLTVL.

The chain recombines TRBV7-8 with TRBJ2-3, with TRBD1 identical over 7 bases. The J segment lost 4 bases and the V segment lost 1 base, leaving 5 bases of the junction unmatched. CDR3 length: 15 amino acids. Looked up from germline, CDR1 is SGHVS and CDR2 is FQNEAQ. DNA of the CDR3: TGTGCCAGCAGCTTAGGAGGGGGCCGGGCAGATACGCAGTATTTT. It codes for CASSLGGGRADTQYF.

J is TRBJ2-7 and V is TRBV6-5; 9 bases match TRBD1. After removal of 0 bases from V and 7 bases from J, the junction contained 7 bases not matched to a gene. The CDR3 has 15 residues. Per germline, CDR1 MNHEY and CDR2 SVGAGI. Here the CDR3 DNA reads TGTGCCAGCAGTTACTCCGGACAGGGGCCAGGGGAGCAGTACTTC. Its translation is CASSYSGQGPGEQYF.

The chain employs TRBV5-1 and TRBJ2-3; D might be TRBD1 (6 bases). CDR3 length: 16 residues. Germline V gene sequence: CDR1 SGHRS, CDR2 YFSETQ. V gave up 3 bases and J gave up 0 bases, with 14 bases separating them. The CDR3 spells CASSSRGPYSTDTQYF. As DNA, the CDR3 is TGCGCCAGCAGCTCCAGGGGCCCCTATAGCACAGATACGCAGTATTTT.

The V call is TRBV20-1, the J call TRBJ1-2, with 10 bases fitting TRBD1. This CDR3 comprises 11 residues. Germline trimming cut 5 bases from V and 8 bases from J; bases unmatched to any gene: 2. CDR1 is DFQATT and CDR2 is SNEGSKA in the germline V gene (reference sequence). The CDR3 DNA sequence: TGCAGTGCTGACAGGGGGCAAGGCTACACCTTC. Translating it yields CSADRGQGYTF.

The rearrangement joins TRBV19 to TRBJ1-3, with 7 bases lining up with TRBD1. This CDR3 comprises 15 residues. Unmatched junction bases numbered 9, after V lost 7 bases and J lost 3 bases. CDR1 and CDR2 from the germline V gene are LNHDA and SQIVND (reference sequence). CDR3 protein: CASITHRDSGNTIYF. The CDR3 nucleotides read TGTGCCAGTATTACCCACCGGGACAGTGGAAACACCATATATTTT.

The chain joins TRBV5-4 to TRBJ2-6, with D possibly TRBD1 on 6 matching bases. Between the trimmed V and J ends, which lost 4 bases and 0 bases, there was a span of 8 bases. The CDR3 is 15 residues long. Germline assignment: CDR1 SGHNT and CDR2 YYREEE (reference sequence). CDR3 protein: CASSLDSSGANVLTF. The CDR3, as DNA: TGTGCCAGCAGCCTGGACAGCTCTGGGGCCAACGTCCTGACTTTC.

The V gene is TRBV4-3, the J gene TRBJ1-4; D unclear. The CDR3 runs 16 residues. Germline CDR1 reads LGHNA; CDR2 reads YSLEER. The germline V and J ends were trimmed by 0 bases and 4 bases, with 12 bases remaining between them. As DNA, the CDR3 is TGCGCCAGCAGCCAAGATACTGGGGAGTTTAATGAAAAACTGTTTTTT. Translating gives CASSQDTGEFNEKLFF.

This chain joins TRBV18 and TRBJ1-5; TRBD1 is a possible D gene (5 bases). With 6 bases removed from V and 6 bases from J, the gap between germline ends came to 12 bases. This CDR3 comprises 13 residues. Germline lookup yields CDR1 KGHSH and CDR2 LQKENI. The CDR3: CASSFDSIQPQHF. For the CDR3, the DNA is TGTGCCAGCTCGTTCGACAGTATTCAGCCCCAGCATTTT.

CDR3 in amino acids: CASSYRDRVQHEQYF. CDR3 bases: TGTGCCAGCAGCTACCGGGACAGGGTTCAACATGAGCAGTACTTC. The genes are TRBV11-3 and TRBJ2-7; TRBD1 aligns across 9 bases. CDR1 and CDR2 from the germline V gene are SGHNT and YENEEA. Trimming cost V 4 bases and J 7 bases; bases outside gene matches: 11. CDR3 length: 15 residues. Full variable domain (outside the CDR3, taken from reference TRBV11-3 and TRBJ2-7): EAGVVQSPRYKIIEKKQPVAFWCNPISGHNTLYWYLQNLGQGPELLIRYENEEAVDDSQLPKDRFSAERLKGVDSTLKIQPAELGDSAVYLCASSYRDRVQHEQYFGPGTRLTVT.

The chain is built from TRBV11-3 and TRBJ1-4, with D hard to call. V was shortened by 5 bases and J by 4 bases, with 8 bases between the two germline ends. This CDR3 is 13 amino acids long. The germline V gene has CDR1 SGHNT and CDR2 YENEEA. This chain's CDR3 is CASSPNNNEKLFF. CDR3 nucleotide sequence: TGTGCCAGCAGCCCCAACAATAATGAAAAACTGTTTTTT.

The chain links TRBV9 to TRBJ2-3; 7 nucleotides align to TRBD2. CDR1 and CDR2 from the germline V gene are SGDLS and YYNGEE. The length of the CDR3 is 15 residues. V gave up 0 bases and J gave up 3 bases; unmatched junction bases: 4. CDR3 residues: CASSVAGGITDTQYF. The CDR3 bases are TGTGCCAGCAGCGTAGCGGGGGGTATTACAGATACGCAGTATTTT. Full variable domain (rest looked up from reference TRBV9 and TRBJ2-3): DSGVTQTPKHLITATGQRVTLRCSPRSGDLSVYWYQQSLDQGLQFLIQYYNGEERAKGNILERFSAQQFPDLHSELNLSSLELGDSALYFCASSVAGGITDTQYFGPGTRLTVL.

The chain recombines TRBV29-1 with TRBJ2-5, with D possibly matching TRBD1 (5 bases). CDR3 length: 13 residues. Trimming took 6 bases from V and 5 from J, leaving 16 bases between them. From germline, CDR1 is SQVTM and CDR2 ANQGSEA. The CDR3, as DNA: TGCAGCGTAAATCAAGGGGCTGGGGAGACCCAGTACTTC. Its translation is CSVNQGAGETQYF.

The chain joins TRBV11-3 to TRBJ2-5; D unresolved. The CDR3 length is 13 residues. The germline CDR1 and CDR2 sequences are SGHNT and YENEEA. The V end lost 2 bases, the J end lost 7 bases, and 11 bases lay between the germline ends. CDR3 in DNA: TGTGCCAGCAGCTTATTTTCTAGTAGGACCCAGTACTTC. Encoded protein: CASSLFSSRTQYF.

V usage is TRBV6-5 and J usage is TRBJ1-2, with 7 bases that match TRBD1. CDR3 length: 14 residues. The ends lost 5 bases at V and 4 bases at J; junction bases unmatched: 7. Germline V gives CDR1 MNHEY, CDR2 SVGAGI. The CDR3 nucleotides read TGTGCCAGCAGTACGAGACAGGGTCGCTATGGCTACACCTTC. Protein product: CASSTRQGRYGYTF.

This clone occurred once. The chain couples TRBV7-8 to TRBJ2-7; possible D gene TRBD1, 5 bases. This CDR3 spans 14 amino acids. CDR1 and CDR2 (germline): SGHVS, FQNEAQ. Trimming shortened V by 1 base and J by 3 bases, and 10 bases separated the two germline ends. The CDR3 spells CASSLGDSYYEQYF. In DNA, the CDR3 is TGTGCCAGCAGCTTAGGAGACAGTTACTACGAGCAGTACTTC.

The V gene is TRBV18, the J gene TRBJ1-4; D perhaps matches TRBD1 (5 bases). The CDR3 runs to 14 residues. The germline V and J ends were trimmed by 0 bases and 6 bases, with 8 bases remaining between them. Per the germline V gene, CDR1 is KGHSH and CDR2 is LQKENI. DNA for the CDR3: TGTGCCAGCTCACCACCGCGGGGCTATGAAAAACTGTTTTTT. The encoded protein is CASSPPRGYEKLFF.

The chain joins TRBV9 to TRBJ2-1; 15 nucleotides agree with TRBD2. Unmatched junction bases numbered 4, after V lost 3 bases and J lost 9 bases. There are 15 residues in the CDR3. Germline V lookup: CDR1 SGDLS, CDR2 YYNGEE. CDR3: CASSGGLAGGSEQFF. The CDR3 DNA follows: TGTGCCAGCAGCGGGGGACTAGCGGGGGGTAGTGAGCAGTTCTTC.

V and J are TRBV7-2 and TRBJ1-5; 8 bases match TRBD1. Trimming took 2 bases from V and 2 from J; bases not matched to a gene: 5. Germline V gives CDR1 SGHTA, CDR2 FQGNSA. There are 16 residues in the CDR3. The CDR3 loop is CASSLSGGQGNQPQHF. The DNA for the CDR3 is TGTGCCAGCAGCTTATCAGGGGGCCAGGGCAATCAGCCCCAGCATTTT.

The V call is TRBV14, the J call TRBJ2-7; D might be TRBD1 (6 bases). CDR1 and CDR2 from the germline V gene are SGHDN and FVKESK. This CDR3 is built from 15 residues. V dropped 0 bases and J dropped 3 bases, with 12 bases sitting between them. The CDR3 DNA reads as TGTGCCAGCAGCCAAGAACAACAGGGCTACTACGAGCAGTACTTC. Translated, it gives CASSQEQQGYYEQYF. The whole variable domain, filled in from reference TRBV14 and TRBJ2-7, reads EAGVTQFPSHSVIEKGQTVTLRCDPISGHDNLYWYRRVMGKEIKFLLHFVKESKQDESGMPNNRFLAERTGGTYSTLKVQPAELEDSGVYFCASSQEQQGYYEQYFGPGTRLTVT.